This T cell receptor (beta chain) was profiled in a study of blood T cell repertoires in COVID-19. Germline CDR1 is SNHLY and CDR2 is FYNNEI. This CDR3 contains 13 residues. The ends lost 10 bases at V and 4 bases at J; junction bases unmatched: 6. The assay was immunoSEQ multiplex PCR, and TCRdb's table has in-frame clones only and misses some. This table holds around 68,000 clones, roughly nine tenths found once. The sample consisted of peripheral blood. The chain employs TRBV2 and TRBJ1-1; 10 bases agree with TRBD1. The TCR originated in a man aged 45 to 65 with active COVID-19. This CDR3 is CATCWTGGTEAFF. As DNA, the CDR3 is TGTGCCACCTGCTGGACAGGGGGCACTGAAGCTTTCTTT.